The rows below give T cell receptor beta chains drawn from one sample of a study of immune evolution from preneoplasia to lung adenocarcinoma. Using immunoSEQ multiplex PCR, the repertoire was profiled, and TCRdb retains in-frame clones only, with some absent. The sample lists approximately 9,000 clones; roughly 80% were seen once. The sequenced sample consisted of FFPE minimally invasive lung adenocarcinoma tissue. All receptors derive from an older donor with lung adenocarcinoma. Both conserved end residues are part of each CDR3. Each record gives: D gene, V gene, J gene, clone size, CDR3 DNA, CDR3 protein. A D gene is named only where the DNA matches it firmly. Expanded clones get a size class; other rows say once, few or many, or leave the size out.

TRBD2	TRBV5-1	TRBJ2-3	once	TGCGCCAGCAGCGGGGGGCTAGCGGGAGAAACAGATACGCAGTATTTT	CASSGGLAGETDTQYF
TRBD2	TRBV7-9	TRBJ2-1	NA	TGTGCCAGCAGCTTTCAAGCGGGGGATTACAATGAGCAGTTCTTC	CASSFQAGDYNEQFF
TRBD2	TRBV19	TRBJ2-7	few	TGTGCCAGTAGCCGGGGACTAGCGGAGATAAAGTACGAGCAGTACTTC	CASSRGLAEIKYEQYF
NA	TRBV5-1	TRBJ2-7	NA	TGCGCCAGCAGCTTGGACGGCGCGGGCGAGCAGTACTTC	CASSLDGAGEQYF
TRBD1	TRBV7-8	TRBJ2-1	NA	TGTGCCAGCAGCTTAAGGGACAGGGGGGCGCCGGGGTTCTTC	CASSLRDRGAPGFF
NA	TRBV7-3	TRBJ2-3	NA	TGTGCCAGCAGCTTGGGGGCAGATACGCAGTATTTT	CASSLGADTQYF
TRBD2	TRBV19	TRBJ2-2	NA	TGTGCCAGTAGCTTTAGCGGGAGGGTCGCCGGGGAGCTGTTTTTT	CASSFSGRVAGELFF
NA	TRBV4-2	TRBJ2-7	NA	TGTGCCAGCAGCCAAGATCAAGTCGAGCAGTACTTC	CASSQDQVEQYF
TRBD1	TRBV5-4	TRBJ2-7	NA	TGTGCCAGCAGCCCCCCGGACAGGGTCTACGAGCAGTACTTC	CASSPPDRVYEQYF
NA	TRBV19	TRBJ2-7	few	TGTGCCAGTAGTATGAAGGACAGCTCCTACTACGAGCAGTACTTC	CASSMKDSSYYEQYF
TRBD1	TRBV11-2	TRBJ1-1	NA	TGTGCCAGCAGCACAAACAGGGGCCATGCTTTCTTT	CASSTNRGHAFF
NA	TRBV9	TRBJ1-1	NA	TGTGCCAGCAGCGTAGGGGCTCAAGCAGTGCTCTTT	CASSVGAQAVLF
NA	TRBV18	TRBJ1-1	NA	TGTGCCAGCTCACCAGCCAACGGACGAGTGAACACTGAAGCTTTCTTT	CASSPANGRVNTEAFF
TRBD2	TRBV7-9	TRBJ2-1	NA	TGTGCCAGCAGCTTAGACACTTTCCCGACTAGCGGAAGAGGGCAGTTCTTC	CASSLDTFPTSGRGQFF
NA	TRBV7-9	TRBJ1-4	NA	TGTGCCAGCAGCTTAGCTGGGCCTGGTGAAAAACTGTTTTTT	CASSLAGPGEKLFF
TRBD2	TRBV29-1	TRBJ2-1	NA	TGCAGCGTTGGAGGCGGGAGGGGAGGCGATGAGCAGTTCTTC	CSVGGGRGGDEQFF
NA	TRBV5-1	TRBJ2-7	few	TGCGCCAGCAGCTTGGGTCCCCCTAGGGAGCAGTACTTC	CASSLGPPREQYF
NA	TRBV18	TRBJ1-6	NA	TGTGCCAGCTCACCAAAGTCCGATTCACCCCTCCACTTT	CASSPKSDSPLHF
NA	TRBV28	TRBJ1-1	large	TGTGCCAGCAGTCCCCCAGATCGGGGAGCTTTCTTT	CASSPPDRGAFF
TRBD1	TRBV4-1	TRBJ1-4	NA	TGCGCCAGCAGCCAAGGACAGGGGGCGATTAATGAAAAACTGTTTTTT	CASSQGQGAINEKLFF
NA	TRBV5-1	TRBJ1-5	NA	TGCGCCAGCAGCTTAGACCCCGGGATTGATCAGCCCCAGCATTTT	CASSLDPGIDQPQHF